Below, 3 T cell receptor beta chains from the same sample are listed, as sequenced in a study of glioma-infiltrating T cells. Amplification of TCR alpha and beta CDR3 regions from RNA used iRepertoire nested multiplex PCR. TCRdb itself ran the multiplex PCR reads through MiXCR, one entry per CDR3 protein. The sample yields about 140,000 distinct CDR3 sequences, approximately 39% seen once. Sequenced sample: glioma tissue, nonneoplastic brain tissue, or PBMCs (not recorded which). All receptors derive from a human donor with low-grade glioma or glioblastoma, undergoing nonglioma brain surgery, or in good health (not recorded which).

CDR3 sequence (DNA): TGTGCCAGCAGCTTCAGGGGGCGCAGGGAGACCCAGTACTTC. Its protein product is CASSFRGRRETQYF. The rearrangement links TRBV3-1 to TRBJ2-5, with TRBD1 identical over 8 bases. The CDR3 runs to 14 residues. Trimming cost V 5 bases and J 5 bases; bases outside gene matches: 7. In germline, CDR1 is LGHDT, CDR2 YNNKEL (reference sequence).

The chain is built from TRBV4-2 and TRBJ2-3, with TRBD2 identical over 12 bases. Germline V gene sequence: CDR1 LGHNA, CDR2 YNFKEQ. The ends lost 5 bases at V and 0 bases at J; junction bases unmatched: 9. This CDR3 is built from 18 residues. This CDR3 is CASSLGLAGTPSTDTQYF. The CDR3 region has the DNA TGTGCCAGCAGCTTAGGACTAGCGGGGACCCCTAGCACAGATACGCAGTATTTT.

This clonotype showed up many times. V and J are TRBV7-9 and TRBJ2-3; 8 bases agree with TRBD2. J was trimmed by 1 base and V by 3 bases; bases with no gene match: 3. Looked up from germline, CDR1 is SEHNR and CDR2 is FQNEAQ (reference sequence). CDR3 size: 15 residues. CDR3 sequence: CASSFSGTGTDTQYF. As DNA, the CDR3 is TGTGCCAGCAGCTTTAGCGGGACGGGCACAGATACGCAGTATTTT.